The 31 T cell receptor beta chains presented below share a single source sample, sequenced in a study of cytomegalovirus exposure and HLA in healthy donors. TCRdb's copy holds only in-frame clones and misses some; the assay was immunoSEQ multiplex PCR. The table lists over 100,000 clones, roughly 91% of them singletons. Sequences were obtained from PBMCs. The source is a man younger than 40 in good health and CMV-seronegative.

This sequence joins TRBV18 and TRBJ1-4; no firm D call. CDR3 size: 16 residues. CDR1 is KGHSH and CDR2 is LQKENI in the germline V gene. Trimming removed 3 bases from V and 1 base from J, with 12 bases in between. CDR3 nucleotide sequence: TGTGCCAGCTCACCTAGCGTGTCGGGAACTAATGAAAAACTGTTTTTT. Amino acid sequence: CASSPSVSGTNEKLFF.

The chain couples TRBV6-1 to TRBJ2-2, with D tentatively TRBD1 (6 bases). Germline V lookup: CDR1 MNHNS, CDR2 SASEGT. Trimming shortened V by 0 bases and J by 6 bases, and 20 bases separated the two germline ends. The CDR3 consists of 18 residues. The CDR3 bases are TGTGCCAGCAGTGAAGCGCCCTGGCCAGGGGAACTGGCCGGGGAGCTGTTTTTT. Encoded protein: CASSEAPWPGELAGELFF.

This chain connects TRBV11-2 to TRBJ2-3, with D tentatively TRBD2 (6 bases). This CDR3 is built from 14 residues. Germline V gene data show CDR1 as SGHAT and CDR2 as FQNNGV. Trimming left V 4 bases short and J 4 bases short, with 12 bases between. The CDR3 loop is CASSSNWGADTQYF. CDR3 nucleotide sequence: TGTGCCAGCAGCTCCAATTGGGGGGCAGATACGCAGTATTTT.

This clone was seen just once. The chain employs TRBV7-2 and TRBJ1-2; 9 bases are shared with TRBD1. This CDR3 is 13 amino acids long. With V trimmed by 5 bases and J by 6 bases, 4 bases remained unmatched. CDR1 SGHTA and CDR2 FQGNSA come from the germline V gene. CDR3 DNA: TGTGCCAGCAGCCCTCGACAGGGGGATGGCTACACCTTC. It translates to CASSPRQGDGYTF.

This chain joins TRBV7-9 and TRBJ1-1; 7 bases line up with TRBD1. Looked up from germline, CDR1 is SEHNR and CDR2 is FQNEAQ (reference sequence). J was trimmed by 1 base and V by 7 bases; bases with no gene match: 6. The CDR3 runs to 14 residues. DNA for the CDR3: TGTGCCAGCATCCCGGGACAGCGGAACACTGAAGCTTTCTTT. This gives the protein CASIPGQRNTEAFF.

The genes are TRBV6-1 and TRBJ1-2, with 7 bases that match TRBD1. V was pared by 3 bases and J by 5 bases, with 12 bases of the junction left unmatched. The length of the CDR3 is 16 residues. Germline CDR1 and CDR2: MNHNS and SASEGT. CDR3 nucleotide sequence: TGTGCCAGCAGTGATTGGCCAGGGGGAAGTGATTATGGCTACACCTTC. Amino acid sequence: CASSDWPGGSDYGYTF.

J is TRBJ2-2 and V is TRBV6-5, with TRBD1 matching over 7 bases. With V trimmed by 6 bases and J by 4 bases, 5 bases remained unmatched. This CDR3 comprises 14 residues. The germline V gene has CDR1 MNHEY and CDR2 SVGAGI. This CDR3 reads CASSPGQFTGELFF. CDR3 in DNA: TGTGCCAGCAGCCCGGGACAGTTCACCGGGGAGCTGTTTTTT.

The CDR3 DNA follows: TGTGCCAGCAGTTTAGACAGGGGTACTGAAGCTTTCTTT. Protein sequence: CASSLDRGTEAFF. The chain carries TRBV27 and TRBJ1-1; TRBD1 matches at 8 bases. The CDR3 has 13 residues. Germline V gene sequence: CDR1 MNHEY, CDR2 SMNVEV (reference sequence). V shed 2 bases, J shed 5 bases, and the junction held 1 base outside the gene matches.

The V gene is TRBV27, the J gene TRBJ2-7; 8 bases align to TRBD1. The germline V gene has CDR1 MNHEY and CDR2 SMNVEV (reference sequence). Trimming removed 4 bases from V and 5 bases from J; junction bases left unmatched: 16. The CDR3 extends over 17 amino acids. The CDR3 nucleotides are TGTGCCAGCAGTTCTGGACAGGGCCGAGATAAGCGAGACGAGCAGTACTTC. Protein sequence: CASSSGQGRDKRDEQYF.

V usage is TRBV6-5 and J usage is TRBJ1-5; 10 bases are a match to TRBD1. The CDR3 spans 13 residues. From germline, CDR1 is MNHEY and CDR2 SVGAGI. J lost 4 bases, V lost 8 bases, and 2 bases had no gene match. CDR3: CASGQGGNQPQHF. The CDR3 DNA reads TGTGCCAGCGGACAGGGGGGGAATCAGCCCCAGCATTTT.

The CDR3 spells CASSPYSGTGNQPQHF. As DNA, the CDR3 is TGTGCCAGCAGCCCATACTCCGGGACAGGGAATCAGCCCCAGCATTTT. The J gene is TRBJ1-5, the V gene TRBV7-2; 9 nucleotides agree with TRBD1. V trimming: 5 bases; J trimming: 4 bases; junction bases outside the gene matches: 9. CDR3 length: 16 amino acids. CDR1 is SGHTA and CDR2 is FQGNSA in the germline V gene.

The CDR3 DNA is TGTGCCAGCAGCTACGCCCCAACGGTGACTAGCGGGGGGGGAGAGACCCAGTACTTC. Its translation: CASSYAPTVTSGGGETQYF. The V and J genes are TRBV7-6 and TRBJ2-5, with TRBD2 identical over 14 bases. V lost 4 bases to trimming and J lost 4 bases; unmatched junction nucleotides: 14. The germline CDR1 and CDR2 sequences are SGHVS and FNYEAQ. The CDR3 extends over 19 amino acids.

The rearrangement links TRBV4-1 to TRBJ1-2; weak D call: TRBD1 (6 bases). The CDR3 is made up of 16 amino acids. Germline V lookup: CDR1 MGHRA, CDR2 YSYEKL. The V end was cut by 0 bases, the J end by 0 bases, with 11 bases between. This CDR3 is CASSQDLGQSNYGYTF. For the CDR3, the DNA is TGCGCCAGCAGCCAAGATCTAGGACAGTCTAACTATGGCTACACCTTC.

V is TRBV27 and J is TRBJ2-7; TRBD2 agrees at 8 bases. J was trimmed by 2 bases and V by 5 bases; bases with no gene match: 8. The CDR3 loop spans 15 amino acids. Germline V gives CDR1 MNHEY, CDR2 SMNVEV (reference sequence). Written as DNA, the CDR3 is TGTGCCAGCAGTCCCCGGGGGGGGCCTGCCTACGAGCAGTACTTC. This sequence encodes CASSPRGGPAYEQYF.

The gene calls are TRBV9 and TRBJ2-7, with D maybe TRBD1 (6 bases). The CDR3 spans 13 residues. Germline V CDR1 and CDR2: SGDLS, YYNGEE. V lost 3 bases and J 3 bases, leaving 10 bases between the germline ends. The CDR3 bases are TGTGCCAGCAGCGCAAACAGGGACTACGAGCAGTACTTC. It specifies CASSANRDYEQYF. Supplemented by reference TRBV9 and TRBJ2-7, the full variable domain reads DSGVTQTPKHLITATGQRVTLRCSPRSGDLSVYWYQQSLDQGLQFLIQYYNGEERAKGNILERFSAQQFPDLHSELNLSSLELGDSALYFCASSANRDYEQYFGPGTRLTVT.

V is TRBV18 and J is TRBJ1-1; no definite D call. The length of the CDR3 is 16 residues. The V gene lost 0 bases and the J gene lost 9 bases, with 20 bases spanning the gap. CDR1 and CDR2 (germline): KGHSH, LQKENI. This chain's CDR3 is CASSPPATSEARQAFF. The CDR3, as DNA: TGTGCCAGCTCACCACCGGCGACATCGGAGGCGAGGCAAGCTTTCTTT.

This chain connects TRBV7-9 to TRBJ1-4; 8 bases map to TRBD1. The CDR3 totals 15 residues. CDR1 and CDR2 (germline): SEHNR, FQNEAQ (reference sequence). With V trimmed by 5 bases and J by 3 bases, 5 bases remained unmatched. The CDR3 DNA reads TGTGCCAGCAGCACGACAGGGGACCCTAATGAAAAACTGTTTTTT. Encoded protein: CASSTTGDPNEKLFF.

The chain has TRBV6-1 and TRBJ2-7; 7 bases fit TRBD1. CDR1 MNHNS and CDR2 SASEGT come from the germline V gene. After removal of 4 bases from V and 0 bases from J, the junction contained 12 bases not matched to a gene. The CDR3 contains 17 residues. The CDR3 protein is CASSVLLGGGSSYEQYF. CDR3 in DNA: TGTGCCAGCAGTGTACTCCTAGGGGGCGGTAGCTCCTACGAGCAGTACTTC.

This chain links TRBV6-6 with TRBJ1-5; TRBD1 matches 8 bases. The CDR3 loop spans 15 amino acids. The germline gives CDR1 MNHNY, CDR2 SVGAGI (reference sequence). After removal of 6 bases from V and 3 bases from J, the junction contained 7 bases not matched to a gene. CDR3 sequence (DNA): TGTGCCAGCAGGAGACAGGGGAAGAACAATCAGCCCCAGCATTTT. Translating it yields CASRRQGKNNQPQHF.

The chain couples TRBV9 to TRBJ2-1, with D perhaps TRBD1 (5 bases). The germline V and J ends were trimmed by 4 bases and 4 bases, with 9 bases remaining between them. This CDR3 comprises 13 residues. Germline CDR1 reads SGDLS; CDR2 reads YYNGEE. The CDR3 region is CASSLDRYNEQFF. The CDR3 nucleotides are TGTGCCAGCAGCCTCGACAGATACAATGAGCAGTTCTTC.

The chain has TRBV9 and TRBJ1-3; D is unclear. The CDR3 is made up of 12 amino acids. CDR1 is SGDLS and CDR2 is YYNGEE in the germline V gene. V lost 3 bases, J lost 6 bases, and 7 bases lay in between. CDR3 protein: CASSGELNTIYF. Here the CDR3 DNA reads TGTGCCAGCAGCGGTGAACTAAACACCATATATTTT. Full variable domain (rest looked up from reference TRBV9 and TRBJ1-3): DSGVTQTPKHLITATGQRVTLRCSPRSGDLSVYWYQQSLDQGLQFLIQYYNGEERAKGNILERFSAQQFPDLHSELNLSSLELGDSALYFCASSGELNTIYFGEGSWLTVV.

The J gene is TRBJ2-2, the V gene TRBV27; D is undetermined. The CDR3 is 12 amino acids. From germline, CDR1 is MNHEY and CDR2 SMNVEV (reference sequence). V was pared by 5 bases and J by 4 bases, with 5 bases between. The CDR3 loop reads CASSTPTGELFF. In DNA, the CDR3 is TGTGCCAGCAGTACACCCACCGGGGAGCTGTTTTTT.

The rearrangement links TRBV6-5 to TRBJ2-4; no clear D. Germline V gene data show CDR1 as MNHEY and CDR2 as SVGAGI. Trimming stripped 0 bases from V and 7 bases from J, with 13 bases between. The CDR3 contains 15 residues. The CDR3 protein is CASSYSTSRGNIQYF. CDR3 DNA sequence: TGTGCCAGCAGTTACTCGACTTCTCGTGGGAACATTCAGTACTTC.

V gene TRBV7-2 combines with J gene TRBJ2-2; D remains ambiguous. Trimming took 1 base from V and 1 from J, leaving 7 bases between them. Germline V CDR1 and CDR2: SGHTA, FQGNSA. This CDR3 contains 15 residues. CDR3 DNA sequence: TGTGCCAGCAGCTTAGGCGTTGGGAACACCGGGGAGCTGTTTTTT. It is translated as CASSLGVGNTGELFF.

The gene calls are TRBV5-6 and TRBJ2-3, with 12 bases matching TRBD2. J gave up 7 bases and V 4 bases, and 7 bases lay outside the gene matches. The CDR3 runs to 15 residues. Germline CDR1 and CDR2: SGHDT and YYEEEE. CDR3 coding DNA: TGTGCCAGCAGCGTCCTAGCGGGGGGGCATCATACGCAGTATTTT. Protein: CASSVLAGGHHTQYF.

The chain employs TRBV11-2 and TRBJ2-1, with 7 positions matching TRBD2. CDR1 and CDR2 from the germline V gene are SGHAT and FQNNGV. Trimming removed 3 bases from V and 4 bases from J; junction bases left unmatched: 9. The CDR3 covers 16 residues. CDR3 DNA: TGTGCCAGCAGCTTTAGCAGCGGGGTGACTTACAATGAGCAGTTCTTC. Protein: CASSFSSGVTYNEQFF. Filled out from reference TRBV11-2 and TRBJ2-1, the complete variable domain reads EAGVAQSPRYKIIEKRQSVAFWCNPISGHATLYWYQQILGQGPKLLIQFQNNGVVDDSQLPKDRFSAERLKGVDSTLKIQPAKLEDSAVYLCASSFSSGVTYNEQFFGPGTRLTVL.

The chain recombines TRBV6-1 with TRBJ1-5; D possibly corresponds to TRBD1 (6 bases). Between the trimmed V and J ends, which lost 1 base and 6 bases, there was a span of 13 bases. This CDR3 has 15 amino acids. Germline V lookup: CDR1 MNHNS, CDR2 SASEGT. The CDR3 is CASSEGRGGTQPQHF. CDR3 nucleotides: TGTGCCAGCAGTGAAGGCCGCGGGGGCACTCAGCCCCAGCATTTT.

The rearrangement links TRBV18 to TRBJ2-7; 8 nucleotides line up with TRBD1. V trimming: 6 bases; J trimming: 3 bases; junction bases outside the gene matches: 4. The CDR3 totals 13 residues. Germline loops: CDR1 KGHSH, CDR2 LQKENI. CDR3 nucleotide sequence: TGTGCCAGCTCCCAGGGACAGGTCTACGAGCAGTACTTC. Its translation is CASSQGQVYEQYF. Variable domain in full (rest from reference TRBV18 and TRBJ2-7): NAGVMQNPRHLVRRRGQEARLRCSPMKGHSHVYWYRQLPEEGLKFMVYLQKENIIDESGMPKERFSAEFPKEGPSILRIQQVVRGDSAAYFCASSQGQVYEQYFGPGTRLTVT.

The chain is built from TRBV2 and TRBJ1-1; a weak D match, TRBD1 (5 bases). The CDR3 runs to 14 residues. CDR1 is SNHLY and CDR2 is FYNNEI in the germline V gene. The ends were cut back, 6 bases at V and 11 bases at J, with 22 bases in the middle. Here the CDR3 DNA reads TGTGCCAGCAGCCCAGGTGGGACTTTGAAAGGCGCTTTCTTT. This codes for CASSPGGTLKGAFF.

The gene calls are TRBV27 and TRBJ2-7; TRBD2 is a possible D gene (6 bases). V lost 2 bases, J lost 7 bases, and 15 bases lay in between. This CDR3 is built from 14 residues. Germline V lookup: CDR1 MNHEY, CDR2 SMNVEV (reference sequence). The CDR3 is CASSLGSGLGEQYF. DNA for the CDR3: TGTGCCAGCAGTTTAGGGTCGGGACTGGGGGAGCAGTACTTC.

The chain uses TRBV7-9 and TRBJ1-2; 8 nucleotides align to TRBD1. The CDR3 length is 15 residues. The V and J ends lost 2 bases and 8 bases, in that order; junction bases with no gene match: 10. Germline V gene sequence: CDR1 SEHNR, CDR2 FQNEAQ (reference sequence). As DNA, the CDR3 is TGTGCCAGCAGCTTAAACAGGGGGTCTTTGCAAGGCTACACCTTC. This encodes CASSLNRGSLQGYTF.